These T cell receptor beta chains were read from a single sample in a study of cytomegalovirus exposure and HLA in healthy donors. Some clones are missing from TCRdb's copy, which holds only in-frame ones; the method was immunoSEQ multiplex PCR. The repertoire consists of 200,000 to 250,000 clones, with 75% to 85% occurring once and the leading ten covering 2.7%. What was sequenced was PBMCs. The receptors come from a woman aged 60 to 75 in good health and CMV-seropositive. Both conserved end residues are part of each CDR3. The D gene is left open where the match is weak. Clone size is not always given. Where it is, it says once, few, many or a class for expanded clones.

v_call	j_call	d_call	clone_size	cdr3_length	cdr3_aa	cdr3_nt
TRBV5-4	TRBJ2-3	TRBD2	NA	15	CASSPTSGVTDTQYF	TGTGCCAGCAGCCCGACTAGCGGGGTCACAGATACGCAGTATTTT
TRBV19	TRBJ1-1	NA	NA	17	CASSIFGAGTMNTEAFF	TGTGCCAGTAGTATTTTTGGGGCGGGAACTATGAACACTGAAGCTTTCTTT
TRBV6-5	TRBJ2-7	TRBD1	NA	15	CASSHTGGRSYEQYF	TGTGCCAGCAGCCATACAGGGGGCCGGTCCTACGAGCAGTACTTC
TRBV11-2	TRBJ2-7	TRBD1	few	14	CASSFTGGPYEQYF	TGTGCCAGCAGCTTCACAGGGGGTCCGTACGAGCAGTACTTC
TRBV27	TRBJ1-2	NA	NA	17	CASSLNRGGGRGYGYTF	TGTGCCAGCAGTTTAAACCGTGGGGGGGGCAGGGGCTATGGCTACACCTTC
TRBV5-1	TRBJ2-3	TRBD1	NA	16	CASSLGQGRGTDTQYF	TGCGCCAGCAGCTTAGGACAGGGAAGGGGCACAGATACGCAGTATTTT
TRBV5-1	TRBJ2-7	TRBD1	NA	15	CASSEGTGPYEVQYF	TGCGCCAGCAGCGAGGGGACAGGCCCCTACGAAGTGCAGTACTTC
TRBV5-1	TRBJ2-5	NA	NA	14	CASSSGQPQETQYF	TGCGCCAGCAGCTCCGGACAGCCACAAGAGACCCAGTACTTC
TRBV9	TRBJ2-2	NA	NA	15	CASSWGGHRAGELFF	TGTGCCAGCAGCTGGGGGGGACACCGGGCCGGGGAGCTGTTTTTT
TRBV7-9	TRBJ2-2	TRBD2	NA	15	CSSSLGTTYTGELFF	TGTTCCAGCAGCTTGGGGACTACCTACACCGGGGAGCTGTTTTTT
TRBV11-2	TRBJ2-3	NA	few	14	CASSLRGKTDTQYF	TGTGCCAGCAGCTTGCGGGGCAAAACAGATACGCAGTATTTT
TRBV5-1	TRBJ2-2	TRBD1	once	14	CASSSTGWGGELFF	TGCGCCAGCAGCTCGACAGGGTGGGGCGGGGAGCTGTTTTTT
TRBV7-8	TRBJ2-3	NA	once	13	CASSLPGADTQYF	TGTGCCAGCAGCTTGCCGGGAGCAGATACGCAGTATTTT
TRBV7-6	TRBJ1-4	TRBD1	NA	14	CASSLDRGVEKLFF	TGTGCCAGCAGCCTGGACAGGGGAGTTGAAAAACTGTTTTTT
TRBV29-1	TRBJ2-5	TRBD1	NA	13	CSVLQGVQETQYF	TGCAGCGTTCTCCAGGGGGTCCAAGAGACCCAGTACTTC
TRBV29-1	TRBJ1-2	NA	NA	14	CSVEALTGLYGYTF	TGCAGCGTTGAGGCCCTGACAGGTCTTTATGGCTACACCTTC
TRBV28	TRBJ1-6	NA	NA	13	CASRRGINSPLHF	TGTGCCAGTCGCCGGGGGATAAATTCACCCCTCCACTTT
TRBV7-2	TRBJ2-7	NA	NA	14	CASSSSRVSYEQYF	TGTGCCAGCAGCTCTAGCCGGGTTTCCTACGAGCAGTACTTC
TRBV5-1	TRBJ1-1	NA	NA	13	CASSLALRTEAFF	TGCGCCAGCAGCTTAGCCCTGCGGACTGAAGCTTTCTTT
TRBV7-2	TRBJ1-4	NA	NA	15	CASSTQGSVNEKLFF	TGTGCCAGCAGCACACAGGGTTCGGTAAATGAAAAACTGTTTTTT
TRBV13	TRBJ2-7	TRBD2	NA	15	CASSWAVGGGYEQYF	TGTGCCAGCAGCTGGGCAGTCGGGGGGGGGTACGAGCAGTACTTC
TRBV9	TRBJ2-7	TRBD1	NA	15	CASSGGQGATYEQYF	TGTGCCAGCAGCGGAGGACAGGGGGCTACCTACGAGCAGTACTTC
TRBV30	TRBJ1-5	TRBD1	NA	13	CAWSVTGNQPQHF	TGTGCCTGGAGTGTGACAGGGAATCAGCCCCAGCATTTT
TRBV5-1	TRBJ2-3	TRBD2	NA	13	CASSFAGRGTQYF	TGCGCCAGCAGCTTCGCGGGGAGGGGTACGCAGTATTTT
TRBV4-1	TRBJ1-5	NA	NA	15	CASSLQGLSNQPQHF	TGCGCCAGCAGTCTTCAGGGGCTTAGCAATCAGCCCCAGCATTTT
TRBV11-1	TRBJ1-2	NA	NA	14	CASSLEATVYGYTF	TGTGCCAGCAGCTTAGAAGCGACAGTCTATGGCTACACCTTC
TRBV29-1	TRBJ1-6	NA	NA	13	CSVRPDLNSPLHF	TGCAGCGTGAGGCCAGACCTAAATTCACCCCTCCACTTT
TRBV19	TRBJ1-2	NA	NA	11	CASSGNYGYTF	TGTGCCAGTAGCGGGAACTATGGCTACACCTTC
TRBV6-4	TRBJ2-1	TRBD2	NA	13	CASSGLAGDEQFF	TGTGCCAGCAGCGGACTAGCGGGCGATGAGCAGTTCTTC
TRBV5-1	TRBJ2-5	NA	once	15	CASSLRPGSQETQYF	TGCGCCAGCAGCTTGAGACCGGGATCCCAAGAGACCCAGTACTTC
TRBV7-8	TRBJ2-2	TRBD1	NA	16	CASSGNRDSYTGELFF	TGTGCCAGCAGCGGGAACCGGGACAGTTACACCGGGGAGCTGTTTTTT
TRBV6-5	TRBJ1-1	NA	NA	15	CASSYGPSGTPEAFF	TGTGCCAGCAGTTACGGACCCAGCGGGACGCCTGAAGCTTTCTTT
TRBV2	TRBJ2-6	TRBD1	NA	16	CASSRDRGTGANVLTF	TGTGCCAGCAGTCGGGACAGGGGCACTGGGGCCAACGTCCTGACTTTC
TRBV7-9	TRBJ1-1	TRBD1	NA	14	CASSLHRGGTEAFF	TGTGCCAGCAGCTTACACAGGGGAGGCACTGAAGCTTTCTTT
TRBV28	TRBJ2-7	TRBD2	NA	15	CASSRLAGASYEQYF	TGTGCCAGCAGCCGACTAGCGGGGGCCTCCTACGAGCAGTACTTC
TRBV29-1	TRBJ2-7	TRBD2	few	14	CSVATSGGTYEQYF	TGCAGCGTTGCAACTAGCGGGGGAACCTACGAGCAGTACTTC
TRBV5-1	TRBJ2-2	TRBD1	NA	15	CASTGTGGSTGELFF	TGCGCCAGCACCGGGACAGGGGGGAGCACCGGGGAGCTGTTTTTT
TRBV5-1	TRBJ1-1	TRBD1	NA	14	CASSPRTGDTEAFF	TGCGCCAGCAGCCCACGGACAGGGGACACTGAAGCTTTCTTT
TRBV18	TRBJ1-2	NA	NA	14	CASSPLGHNYGYTF	TGTGCCAGCTCACCCCTTGGACATAACTATGGCTACACCTTC
TRBV19	TRBJ1-5	TRBD1	NA	15	CASSATTGGDQPQHF	TGTGCCAGTAGTGCCACAACAGGGGGTGATCAGCCCCAGCATTTT
TRBV7-9	TRBJ2-7	NA	NA	13	CASSPPSSYEQYF	TGTGCCAGCAGCCCCCCGAGCTCCTACGAGCAGTACTTC
TRBV19	TRBJ2-1	TRBD2	NA	13	CASSRAGADEQFF	TGTGCCAGTAGTAGGGCGGGAGCGGATGAGCAGTTCTTC
TRBV5-4	TRBJ1-1	TRBD1	NA	15	CASSPGGGQNTEAFF	TGTGCCAGCAGTCCAGGAGGGGGCCAGAACACTGAAGCTTTCTTT
TRBV7-7	TRBJ2-3	TRBD1	NA	15	CASSPGTGGSNTQYF	TGTGCCAGCAGCCCCGGGACAGGGGGGTCAAATACGCAGTATTTT
TRBV10-3	TRBJ1-4	NA	NA	16	CAIRDTLNGANEKLFF	TGTGCCATCAGGGACACCCTTAATGGTGCTAATGAAAAACTGTTTTTT